The 11 T cell receptor beta chains below were found in one sample sequenced in a study of CD8+CD57+ T cells in acquired aplastic anemia. Profiles of TCR beta VDJ and CDR3 were generated from a genomic DNA template. TCRdb processed the reads anew with MiXCR; each CDR3 protein has one entry. The sample records fewer than 100,000 distinct CDR3 sequences, less than 60% being singletons. The sequencing input was sorted CD4+, CD8+, or CD8+CD57+ T cells (not recorded which) from PBMCs. These receptors were collected from a human donor in good health, serving as a control.

The sample holds many counts of this clonotype. V and J are TRBV19 and TRBJ2-7; TRBD1 aligns across 7 bases. J gave up 0 bases and V 2 bases, and 4 bases lay outside the gene matches. The CDR3 covers 15 residues. The germline V gene encodes CDR1 LNHDA and CDR2 SQIVND (reference sequence). The CDR3 is CASSIRDSFSYEQYF. In nucleotides, the CDR3 is TGTGCCAGTAGTATACGGGACAGTTTCTCCTACGAGCAGTACTTC.

The gene calls are TRBV6-1 and TRBJ1-6, with D possibly being TRBD1 (5 bases). This CDR3 is built from 17 residues. CDR1 is MNHNS, CDR2 SASEGT, per germline. Between the trimmed V and J ends, which lost 4 bases and 2 bases, there was a span of 15 bases. CDR3 region: CASSATGTSTYNSPLHF. CDR3 bases: TGTGCCAGCAGTGCCACCGGGACCAGCACCTATAATTCACCCCTCCACTTT.

This clonotype was seen repeatedly, ten times or more. The chain couples TRBV4-1 to TRBJ2-7; weak D call: TRBD2 (6 bases). The germline CDR1 and CDR2 sequences are MGHRA and YSYEKL. This CDR3 spans 13 amino acids. V lost 3 bases to trimming and J lost 7 bases, with 13 bases between them. The CDR3 coding sequence is TGCGCCAGCAGCCACCGCTCCGCGGGGGAGCAGTACTTC. Translated: CASSHRSAGEQYF.

J is TRBJ2-7 and V is TRBV10-2; no reliable D call. The CDR3 has 16 residues. In germline, CDR1 is WSHSY, CDR2 SAAADI. Trimming removed 0 bases at V and 3 bases at J, with 15 bases between. The CDR3: CASSESYRVKDYEQYF. The CDR3 nucleotides read TGCGCCAGCAGTGAGTCGTATCGGGTGAAAGACTACGAGCAGTACTTC.

On this clonotype itself: A much larger clone differs from this one at a single base, so this may be a read error. The V gene is TRBV10-3, the J gene TRBJ2-7; possible D gene TRBD1, 5 bases. The CDR3 has 10 residues. V lost 10 bases, J lost 6 bases, and 10 bases lay in between. From germline, CDR1 is ENHRY and CDR2 SYGVKD. The CDR3 protein is CASGHSEQYF. The CDR3, as DNA: TGTGCCAGCGGACATAGCGAGCAGTACTTC.

This clonotype was observed once. A much larger clone is a single base away; this may be a read error. The rearrangement joins TRBV6-1 to TRBJ1-5, with a tentative D call TRBD1 (6 bases). The CDR3 is made up of 13 amino acids. Trimming left V 6 bases short and J 4 bases short, with 10 bases between. CDR1 and CDR2 (germline): MNHNS, SASEGT. The DNA for the CDR3 is TGTGCCAGCAGCACAGGGTCTAATCAGCCCCAGCATTTT. Translating gives CASSTGSNQPQHF.

This clonotype appeared once. The genes are TRBV29-1 and TRBJ1-5; 7 nucleotides match TRBD1. CDR1 and CDR2 (germline): SQVTM, ANQGSEA. The junction had 8 bases not matched to a gene; V was cut back by 6 bases and J by 3 bases. CDR3 length: 14 amino acids. CDR3 in amino acids: CSVARDRLNQPQHF. In DNA, the CDR3 is TGCAGCGTAGCTAGGGACAGACTCAATCAGCCCCAGCATTTT.

This chain connects TRBV2 to TRBJ1-2; no firm D call. The V and J ends lost 7 bases and 6 bases respectively, with 15 bases between them. Germline CDR1 and CDR2: SNHLY and FYNNEI. The CDR3 consists of 13 residues. This CDR3 is CASTEQSRHGYTF. CDR3 bases: TGTGCCAGCACGGAGCAGAGCCGACATGGCTACACCTTC. The full variable domain, with the rest looked up from reference TRBV2 and TRBJ1-2, is EPEVTQTPSHQVTQMGQEVILRCVPISNHLYFYWYRQILGQKVEFLVSFYNNEISEKSEIFDDQFSVERPDGSNFTLKIRSTKLEDSAMYFCASTEQSRHGYTFGSGTRLTVV.

The chain recombines TRBV25-1 with TRBJ1-6; D may be TRBD1 (6 bases). CDR3 length: 13 residues. The germline CDR1 and CDR2 sequences are MGHDK and SYGVNS. The V end was cut by 5 bases, the J end by 12 bases, with 14 bases between. The CDR3: CASSLGGILPLHF. CDR3 sequence (DNA): TGTGCCAGCAGTTTAGGGGGGATTTTACCCCTCCACTTT.

This clonotype showed up just a few times. This sequence may be a read error, since a much larger clone differs from it by one base. The chain couples TRBV9 to TRBJ2-7; D uncertain. CDR1 SGDLS and CDR2 YYNGEE come from the germline V gene. The CDR3 runs to 14 residues. The CDR3 region has the DNA TGTGCCTGCAGCGTAGCTTACGGATCCTACGAGCAGTACTTC. Its protein is CACSVAYGSYEQYF.

V usage is TRBV25-1 and J usage is TRBJ1-1, with D possibly TRBD1 on 5 matching bases. CDR1 and CDR2 (germline): MGHDK, SYGVNS. The CDR3 consists of 13 residues. The V gene lost 2 bases and the J gene lost 11 bases, with 15 bases spanning the gap. The CDR3 region is CASSEPQGTVAFF. CDR3 coding DNA: TGTGCCAGCAGTGAACCCCAGGGTACTGTGGCTTTCTTT.